This entry concerns a single T cell receptor (beta chain). The data stem from a study of cytomegalovirus exposure and HLA in healthy donors. 60 Vbeta and 13 Jbeta primers were used in PCR. Some clones are missing from TCRdb's copy, which holds only in-frame ones; the method was immunoSEQ multiplex PCR. Here the sample spans tens of thousands of clones, 75% to 80% being singletons. Germline values: CDR1 PRHDT, CDR2 FYEKMQ (reference sequence). The length of the CDR3 is 13 residues. V lost 10 bases and J lost 1, with 10 bases in between. The source is a man in his forties in good health and CMV-seronegative. This chain connects TRBV13 to TRBJ2-2; D not resolved. Sequencing was done on a sample of PBMCs. CDR3 residues: CATEEMNTGELFF. DNA for the CDR3: TGTGCCACCGAGGAGATGAACACCGGGGAGCTGTTTTTT.